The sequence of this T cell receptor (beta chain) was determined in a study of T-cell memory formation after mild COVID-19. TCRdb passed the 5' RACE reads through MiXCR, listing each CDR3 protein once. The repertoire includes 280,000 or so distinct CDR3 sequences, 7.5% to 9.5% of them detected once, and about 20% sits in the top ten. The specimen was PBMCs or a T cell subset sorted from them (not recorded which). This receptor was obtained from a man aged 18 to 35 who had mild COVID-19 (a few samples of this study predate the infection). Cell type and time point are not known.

Here the CDR3 reads CASTPSLLAAFNEQFF. The CDR3 DNA follows: TGTGCCAGCACCCCCTCGCTGCTAGCGGCGTTCAATGAGCAGTTCTTC. This sequence joins TRBV27 and TRBJ2-1, with 7 bases matching TRBD2. From germline, CDR1 is MNHEY and CDR2 SMNVEV (reference sequence). The V segment lost 7 bases and the J segment 6 bases; nucleotides outside the gene matches: 15. There are 16 residues in the CDR3.